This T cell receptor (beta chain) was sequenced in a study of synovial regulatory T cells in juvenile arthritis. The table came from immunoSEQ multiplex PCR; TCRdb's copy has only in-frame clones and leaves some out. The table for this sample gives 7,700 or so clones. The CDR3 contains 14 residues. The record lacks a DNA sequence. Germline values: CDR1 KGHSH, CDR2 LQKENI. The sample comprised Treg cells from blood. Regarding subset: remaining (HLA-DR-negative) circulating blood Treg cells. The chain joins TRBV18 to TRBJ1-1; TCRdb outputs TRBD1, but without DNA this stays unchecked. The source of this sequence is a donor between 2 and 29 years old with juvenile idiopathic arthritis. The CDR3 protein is CASSPSRQSTEAFF.